Listed below are T cell receptor beta chains from one sample, sequenced in a study of radiotherapy plus CTLA-4 blockade in lung cancer. Assay: immunoSEQ multiplex PCR; the TCRdb copy retains only in-frame clones and omits some. The data show 100,000 to 150,000 clones, over 80% seen once. Specimen: peripheral blood, collected from a patient treated with radiotherapy plus ipilimumab. The receptors originated from a human donor with non-small cell lung cancer that progressed on radiotherapy plus ipilimumab. The CDR3 runs from the conserved cysteine through the conserved F or W. A D gene is named only where the DNA matches it firmly. The size of a clone is reported for some rows only, either as once, few or many, or as a class for expanded clones.

J gene: TRBJ2-1
D gene: .
V gene: TRBV27
clone size: .
CDR3 DNA: TGTGCCAGCAGTAATTCGGTGAGCTCCTACAATGAGCAATTCTTC
CDR3 protein: CASSNSVSSYNEQFF

J gene: TRBJ1-5
D gene: .
V gene: TRBV6-5
clone size: .
CDR3 DNA: TGTGCCAGCAGTTACTCTGGCGCTAATCAGCCCCAGCATTTT
CDR3 protein: CASSYSGANQPQHF

J gene: TRBJ1-1
D gene: .
V gene: TRBV20-1
clone size: .
CDR3 DNA: TGCAGTGCCAGAGGCGACACTGAAGCTTTCTTT
CDR3 protein: CSARGDTEAFF

J gene: TRBJ2-7
D gene: .
V gene: TRBV5-5
clone size: .
CDR3 DNA: TGTGCCAGCAGCTTGTTTGTTGCCCACGAGCAGTACTTC
CDR3 protein: CASSLFVAHEQYF

J gene: TRBJ2-2
D gene: .
V gene: TRBV15
clone size: .
CDR3 DNA: TGTGCCACCAGCAGAGGAGGGAACACCGGGGAGCTGTTTTTT
CDR3 protein: CATSRGGNTGELFF

J gene: TRBJ2-3
D gene: TRBD2
V gene: TRBV6-1
clone size: .
CDR3 DNA: TGTGCCAGCAGTGAAGTGGTAGCGGGGGATACGCAGTATTTT
CDR3 protein: CASSEVVAGDTQYF

J gene: TRBJ2-2
D gene: .
V gene: TRBV9
clone size: .
CDR3 DNA: TGTGCCAGCAGCGTACGTCGGAACACCGGGGAGCTGTTTTTT
CDR3 protein: CASSVRRNTGELFF

J gene: TRBJ2-1
D gene: .
V gene: TRBV27
clone size: .
CDR3 DNA: TGTGCCAGCAGTTTAGCATCTACCTACCCCAATGAGCAGTTCTTC
CDR3 protein: CASSLASTYPNEQFF

J gene: TRBJ2-1
D gene: TRBD2
V gene: TRBV30
clone size: .
CDR3 DNA: TGTGCCTGCCGACTAGCGGGACTAAATGAGCAGTTCTTC
CDR3 protein: CACRLAGLNEQFF

J gene: TRBJ2-7
D gene: .
V gene: TRBV7-3
clone size: .
CDR3 DNA: TGTGCCAGCAGCTTAACCGGGACCTCGAAGCAGTACTTC
CDR3 protein: CASSLTGTSKQYF

J gene: TRBJ1-1
D gene: .
V gene: TRBV5-1
clone size: .
CDR3 DNA: TGCGCCAGCAGCCAGGAACAGACAGTCGGGGACACTGAAGCTTTCTTT
CDR3 protein: CASSQEQTVGDTEAFF

J gene: TRBJ2-7
D gene: .
V gene: TRBV15
clone size: .
CDR3 DNA: TGTGCCACCAGCAGCCGTGGTCTAGTCTACGAGCAGTACTTC
CDR3 protein: CATSSRGLVYEQYF

J gene: TRBJ2-3
D gene: .
V gene: TRBV2
clone size: .
CDR3 DNA: TGTGCCCTAGGGGCAGATCGAGAATATTTT
CDR3 protein: CALGADREYF

J gene: TRBJ2-7
D gene: TRBD2
V gene: TRBV28
clone size: few
CDR3 DNA: TGTGCCAGCAGACAAGGGACTAGCGTCTGGGGCGAGCAGTACTTC
CDR3 protein: CASRQGTSVWGEQYF

J gene: TRBJ2-7
D gene: TRBD2
V gene: TRBV6-9
clone size: .
CDR3 DNA: TGTGCCAGCAGTGGTAGCGGGAGGCCTTACGAGCAGTACTTC
CDR3 protein: CASSGSGRPYEQYF

J gene: TRBJ1-1
D gene: .
V gene: TRBV2
clone size: .
CDR3 DNA: TGTGCCAGCAGTGAACGGCACCAGGGTGAAGCTTTCTTT
CDR3 protein: CASSERHQGEAFF

J gene: TRBJ2-2
D gene: .
V gene: TRBV2
clone size: .
CDR3 DNA: TGTGCCAGCACGGGAGACCGGCTGAACACCGGGGAGCTGTTTTTT
CDR3 protein: CASTGDRLNTGELFF

J gene: TRBJ2-2
D gene: .
V gene: TRBV15
clone size: once
CDR3 DNA: TGTGCCACCAGCAGATGGGGCACCGGGGAGCTGTTTTTT
CDR3 protein: CATSRWGTGELFF

J gene: TRBJ2-5
D gene: TRBD2
V gene: TRBV2
clone size: .
CDR3 DNA: TGTGCCAGCGAGGGAGGGACGTTGGAGACCCAGTACTTC
CDR3 protein: CASEGGTLETQYF

J gene: TRBJ2-3
D gene: .
V gene: TRBV6-1
clone size: .
CDR3 DNA: TGTGCCAGCAGTGAAGGTCGAGCAGATACGCAGTATTTT
CDR3 protein: CASSEGRADTQYF

J gene: TRBJ2-1
D gene: .
V gene: TRBV19
clone size: few
CDR3 DNA: TGTGCCAGTAGTATTGACGGGGAATACAATGAGCAGTTCTTC
CDR3 protein: CASSIDGEYNEQFF

J gene: TRBJ1-2
D gene: .
V gene: TRBV27
clone size: .
CDR3 DNA: TGTGCCAGCAGTTTCCAGTTTAGCTATGGCTACACCTTC
CDR3 protein: CASSFQFSYGYTF

J gene: TRBJ1-1
D gene: .
V gene: TRBV6-1
clone size: .
CDR3 DNA: TGTGCCAGTCTCAGAGAATTCATGAACACTGAAGCTTTCTTT
CDR3 protein: CASLREFMNTEAFF